This T cell receptor beta chain was profiled in a study of T cells in Graves' hyperthyroidism and ophthalmopathy. A lack of ophthalmopathy progression within 18 months defined stable Graves' hyperthyroidism. Among the patients, aged 18 to 65, hyperthyroidism was newly diagnosed and had lasted under 2 months. Diagnosis rested on symptoms, serum thyroxine and TRAb, thyroid ultrasound, and orbital computed tomography. Per germline, CDR1 SNHLY and CDR2 FYNNEI. J gave up 1 base and V 8 bases, and 8 bases lay outside the gene matches. CDR3 length: 15 residues. It was RNA transcripts that yielded the amplified TCR beta CDR3 regions. Carried out on the TCR CDR3, a first-round RT-PCR used the HTBI primer set. MiXCR was run by TCRdb on the multiplex PCR reads, yielding one entry per CDR3 protein. The sample lists about 540,000 distinct CDR3 sequences; just over 45% were seen once.

Sequencing was done on a sample of peripheral blood or thyroid tissue (not recorded which). The chain joins TRBV2 to TRBJ2-5, with 9 nucleotides matching TRBD1. The TCR was taken from a woman younger than 30 with Graves' hyperthyroidism. CDR3 sequence: CASLATGGAQETQYF. The CDR3 DNA reads TGTGCCAGCTTGGCGACAGGGGGGGCCCAAGAGACCCAGTACTTC.